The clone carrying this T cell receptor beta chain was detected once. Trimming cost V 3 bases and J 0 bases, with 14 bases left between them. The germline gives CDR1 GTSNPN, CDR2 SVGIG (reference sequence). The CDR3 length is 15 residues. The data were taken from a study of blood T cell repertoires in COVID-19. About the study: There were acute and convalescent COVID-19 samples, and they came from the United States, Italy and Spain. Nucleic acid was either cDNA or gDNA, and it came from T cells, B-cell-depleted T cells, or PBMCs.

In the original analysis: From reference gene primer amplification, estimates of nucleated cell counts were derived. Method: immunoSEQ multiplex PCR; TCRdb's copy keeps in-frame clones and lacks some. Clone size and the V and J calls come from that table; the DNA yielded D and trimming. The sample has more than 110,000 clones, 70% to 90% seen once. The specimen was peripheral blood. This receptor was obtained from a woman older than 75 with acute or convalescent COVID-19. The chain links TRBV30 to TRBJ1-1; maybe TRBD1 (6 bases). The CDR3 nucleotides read TGTGCCTGGAGCCCGGCGGGGGCCTTGAACACTGAAGCTTTCTTT. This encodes CAWSPAGALNTEAFF.